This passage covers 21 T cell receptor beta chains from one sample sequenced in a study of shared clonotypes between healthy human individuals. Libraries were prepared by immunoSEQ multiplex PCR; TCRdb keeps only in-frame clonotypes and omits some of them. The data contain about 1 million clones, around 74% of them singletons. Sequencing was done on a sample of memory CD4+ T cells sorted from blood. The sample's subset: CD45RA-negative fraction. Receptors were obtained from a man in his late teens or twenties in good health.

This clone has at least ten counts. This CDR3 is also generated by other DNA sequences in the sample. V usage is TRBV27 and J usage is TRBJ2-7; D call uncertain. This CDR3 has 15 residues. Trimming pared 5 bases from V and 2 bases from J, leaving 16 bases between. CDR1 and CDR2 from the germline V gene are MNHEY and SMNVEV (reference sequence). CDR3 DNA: TGTGCCAGCAGTCCTTCACCCCCTACCACCTACGAGCAGTACTTC. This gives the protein CASSPSPPTTYEQYF.

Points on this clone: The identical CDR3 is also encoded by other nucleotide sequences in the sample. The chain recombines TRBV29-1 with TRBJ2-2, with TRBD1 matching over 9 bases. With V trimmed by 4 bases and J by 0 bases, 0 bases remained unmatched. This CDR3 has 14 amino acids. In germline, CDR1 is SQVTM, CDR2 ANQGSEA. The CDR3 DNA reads TGCAGCGTTGGACAGGGGGCGAACACCGGGGAGCTGTTTTTT. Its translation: CSVGQGANTGELFF.

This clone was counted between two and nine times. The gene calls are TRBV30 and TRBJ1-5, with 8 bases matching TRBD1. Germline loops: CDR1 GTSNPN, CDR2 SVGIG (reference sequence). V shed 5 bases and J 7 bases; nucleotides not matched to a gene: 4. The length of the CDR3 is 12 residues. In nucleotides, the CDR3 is TGTGCCTGGGCAGGGGGCGGCCAGCCCCAGCATTTT. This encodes CAWAGGGQPQHF.

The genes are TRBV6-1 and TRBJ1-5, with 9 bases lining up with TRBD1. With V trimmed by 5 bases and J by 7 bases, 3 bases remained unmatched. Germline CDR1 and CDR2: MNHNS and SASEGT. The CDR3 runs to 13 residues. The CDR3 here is CASSRQGDQPQHF. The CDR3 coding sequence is TGTGCCAGCAGTCGACAGGGGGACCAGCCCCAGCATTTT.

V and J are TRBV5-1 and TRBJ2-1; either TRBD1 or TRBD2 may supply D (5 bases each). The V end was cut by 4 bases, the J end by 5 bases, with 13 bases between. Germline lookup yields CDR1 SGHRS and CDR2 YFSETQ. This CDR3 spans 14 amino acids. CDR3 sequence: CASSQLMGDNEQFF. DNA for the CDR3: TGCGCCAGCAGCCAGCTCATGGGGGACAATGAGCAGTTCTTC.

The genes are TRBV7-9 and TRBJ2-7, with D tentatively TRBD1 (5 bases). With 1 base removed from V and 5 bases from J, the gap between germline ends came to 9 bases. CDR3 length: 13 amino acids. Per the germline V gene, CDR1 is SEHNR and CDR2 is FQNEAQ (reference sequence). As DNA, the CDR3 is TGTGCCAGCAGCTTAGGTTGGGGCCACGAGCAGTACTTC. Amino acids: CASSLGWGHEQYF.

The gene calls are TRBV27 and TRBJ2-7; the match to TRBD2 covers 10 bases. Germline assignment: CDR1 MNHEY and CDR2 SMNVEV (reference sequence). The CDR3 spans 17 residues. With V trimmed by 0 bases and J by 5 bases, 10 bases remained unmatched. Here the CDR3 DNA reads TGTGCCAGCAGTTTATCGCCTTTGCTAGCGGGAGTTCACGAGCAGTACTTC. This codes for CASSLSPLLAGVHEQYF.

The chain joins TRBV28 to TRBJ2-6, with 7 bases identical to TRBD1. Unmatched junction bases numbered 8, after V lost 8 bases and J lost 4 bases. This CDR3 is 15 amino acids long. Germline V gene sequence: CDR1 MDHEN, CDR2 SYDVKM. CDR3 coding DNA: TGTGCCAGCTGCGGACAGGCCCAGGGGGCCAACGTCCTGACTTTC. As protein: CASCGQAQGANVLTF.

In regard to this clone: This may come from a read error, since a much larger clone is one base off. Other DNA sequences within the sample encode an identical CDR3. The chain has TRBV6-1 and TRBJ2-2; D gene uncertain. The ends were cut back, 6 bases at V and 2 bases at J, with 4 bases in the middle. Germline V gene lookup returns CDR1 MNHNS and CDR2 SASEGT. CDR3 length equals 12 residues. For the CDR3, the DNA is TGTGCCAGCAGAATAAACACCGGGGAGCTGTTTTTT. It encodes CASRINTGELFF.

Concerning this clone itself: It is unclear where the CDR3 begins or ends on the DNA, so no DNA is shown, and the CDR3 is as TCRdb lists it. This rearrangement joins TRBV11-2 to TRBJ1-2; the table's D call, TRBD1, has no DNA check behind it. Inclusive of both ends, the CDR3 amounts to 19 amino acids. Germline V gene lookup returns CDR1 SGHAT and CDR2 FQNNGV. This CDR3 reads CASSFLWTGTLPSNYGYTF.

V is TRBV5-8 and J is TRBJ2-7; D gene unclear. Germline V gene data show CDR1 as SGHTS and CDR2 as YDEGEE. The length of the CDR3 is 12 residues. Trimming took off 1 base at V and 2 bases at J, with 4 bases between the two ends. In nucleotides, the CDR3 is TGTGCCAGCAGCTTGCAGACCTACGAGCAGTACTTC. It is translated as CASSLQTYEQYF. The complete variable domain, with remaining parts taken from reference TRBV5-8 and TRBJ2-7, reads EAGVTQSPTHLIKTRGQQATLRCSPISGHTSVYWYQQALGLGLQFLLWYDEGEERNRGNFPPRFSGRQFPNYSSELNVNALELEDSALYLCASSLQTYEQYFGPGTRLTVT.

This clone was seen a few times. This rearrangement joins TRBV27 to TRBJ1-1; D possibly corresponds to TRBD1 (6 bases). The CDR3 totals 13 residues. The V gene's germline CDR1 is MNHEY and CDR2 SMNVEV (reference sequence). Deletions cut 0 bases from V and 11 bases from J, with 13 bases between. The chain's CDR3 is CASSLSGGRMAFF. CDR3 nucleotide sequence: TGTGCCAGCAGTTTATCGGGGGGGCGTATGGCTTTCTTT.

CDR3 in DNA: TGTGCCAGCAGCCTTAGGGGGCAGGTTGGCGTTGGAAACACCATATATTTT. It translates to CASSLRGQVGVGNTIYF. V is TRBV7-8 and J is TRBJ1-3; 7 nucleotides line up with TRBD1. Germline lookup yields CDR1 SGHVS and CDR2 FQNEAQ. V gave up 5 bases and J gave up 3 bases; unmatched junction bases: 13. The CDR3 has 17 amino acids.

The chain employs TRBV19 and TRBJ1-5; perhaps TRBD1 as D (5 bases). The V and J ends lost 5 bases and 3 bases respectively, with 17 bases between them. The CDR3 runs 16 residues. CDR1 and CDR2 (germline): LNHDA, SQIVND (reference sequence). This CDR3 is CASSLHTIGANQPQHF. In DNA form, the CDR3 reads TGTGCCAGTAGTCTCCACACCATAGGGGCCAATCAGCCCCAGCATTTT.

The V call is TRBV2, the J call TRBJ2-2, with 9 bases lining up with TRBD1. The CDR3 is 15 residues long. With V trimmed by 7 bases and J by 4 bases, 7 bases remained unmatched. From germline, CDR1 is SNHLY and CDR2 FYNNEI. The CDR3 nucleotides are TGTGCCAGCAACCTACAGGGGGCGCCCACCGGGGAGCTGTTTTTT. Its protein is CASNLQGAPTGELFF.

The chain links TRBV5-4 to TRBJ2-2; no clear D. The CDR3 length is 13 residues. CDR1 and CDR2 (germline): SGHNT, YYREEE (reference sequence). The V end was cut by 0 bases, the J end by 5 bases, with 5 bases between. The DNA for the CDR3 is TGTGCCAGCAGCTTGGATTTGACCGGGGAGCTGTTTTTT. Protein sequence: CASSLDLTGELFF.

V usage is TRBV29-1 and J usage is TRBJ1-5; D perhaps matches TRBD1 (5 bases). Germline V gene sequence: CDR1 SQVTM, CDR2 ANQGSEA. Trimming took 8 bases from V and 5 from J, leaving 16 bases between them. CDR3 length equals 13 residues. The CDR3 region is CSYMGGGDQPQHF. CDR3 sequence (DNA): TGCAGCTATATGGGGGGAGGGGATCAGCCCCAGCATTTT.

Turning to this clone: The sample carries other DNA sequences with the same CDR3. CDR3 bases: TGTGCCAGCAGCCAAGATCTACAGGGGAATTCACCCCTCCACTTT. As protein: CASSQDLQGNSPLHF. The rearrangement joins TRBV4-2 to TRBJ1-6; the match to TRBD1 covers 7 bases. V lost 0 bases and J lost 7; bases outside the gene matches: 3. This CDR3 contains 15 residues. Germline V gives CDR1 LGHNA, CDR2 YNFKEQ.

CDR3 loop: CASSLAENQPQHF. The CDR3 nucleotides are TGTGCCAGCAGCTTAGCGGAAAATCAGCCCCAGCATTTT. The rearrangement joins TRBV7-9 to TRBJ1-5; no clear D gene. Germline loops: CDR1 SEHNR, CDR2 FQNEAQ (reference sequence). This CDR3 has 13 amino acids. Trimming took 0 bases from V and 4 from J, leaving 4 bases between them.

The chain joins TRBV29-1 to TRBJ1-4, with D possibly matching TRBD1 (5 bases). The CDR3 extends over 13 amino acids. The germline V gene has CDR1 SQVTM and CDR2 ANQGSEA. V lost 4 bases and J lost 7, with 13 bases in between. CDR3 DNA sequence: TGCAGCGTTGGAGGGGACGGTGGTGAAAAACTGTTTTTT. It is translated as CSVGGDGGEKLFF.

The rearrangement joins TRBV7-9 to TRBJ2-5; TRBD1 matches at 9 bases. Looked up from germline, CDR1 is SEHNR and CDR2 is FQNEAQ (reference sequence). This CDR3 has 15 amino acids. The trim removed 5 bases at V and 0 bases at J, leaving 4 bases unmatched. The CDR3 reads CASSPDRGYQETQYF. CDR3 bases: TGTGCCAGCAGCCCGGACAGGGGCTACCAAGAGACCCAGTACTTC.